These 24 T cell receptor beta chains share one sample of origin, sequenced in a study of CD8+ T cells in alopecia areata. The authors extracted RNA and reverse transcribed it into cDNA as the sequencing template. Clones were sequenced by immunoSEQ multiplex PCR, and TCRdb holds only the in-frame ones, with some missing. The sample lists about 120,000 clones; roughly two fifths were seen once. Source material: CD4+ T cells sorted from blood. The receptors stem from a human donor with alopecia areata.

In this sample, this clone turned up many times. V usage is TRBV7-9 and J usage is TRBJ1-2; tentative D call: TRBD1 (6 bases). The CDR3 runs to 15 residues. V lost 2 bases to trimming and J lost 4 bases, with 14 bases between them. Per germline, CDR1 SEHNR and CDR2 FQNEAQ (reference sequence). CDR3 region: CASSLWTDRSYGYTF. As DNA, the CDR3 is TGTGCCAGCAGCTTATGGACAGACCGATCCTATGGCTACACCTTC.

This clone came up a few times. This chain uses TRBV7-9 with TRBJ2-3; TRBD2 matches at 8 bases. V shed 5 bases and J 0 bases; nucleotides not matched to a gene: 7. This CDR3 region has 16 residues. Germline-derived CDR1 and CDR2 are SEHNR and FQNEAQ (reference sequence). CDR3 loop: CASSIGTSLSTDTQYF. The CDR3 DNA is TGTGCCAGCAGCATCGGGACTAGTCTTAGCACAGATACGCAGTATTTT.

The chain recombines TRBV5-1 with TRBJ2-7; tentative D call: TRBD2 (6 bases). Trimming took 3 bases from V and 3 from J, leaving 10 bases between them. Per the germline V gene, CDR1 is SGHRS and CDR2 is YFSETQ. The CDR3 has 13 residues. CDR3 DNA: TGCGCCAGCAGCTCCGGGAGTTTCTACGAGCAGTACTTC. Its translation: CASSSGSFYEQYF.

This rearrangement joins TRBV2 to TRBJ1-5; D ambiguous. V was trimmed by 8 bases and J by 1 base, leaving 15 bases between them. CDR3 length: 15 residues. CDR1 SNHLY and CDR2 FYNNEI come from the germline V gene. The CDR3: CASGKLTNSNQPQHF. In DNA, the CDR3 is TGTGCCAGCGGTAAACTGACAAACAGCAATCAGCCCCAGCATTTT.

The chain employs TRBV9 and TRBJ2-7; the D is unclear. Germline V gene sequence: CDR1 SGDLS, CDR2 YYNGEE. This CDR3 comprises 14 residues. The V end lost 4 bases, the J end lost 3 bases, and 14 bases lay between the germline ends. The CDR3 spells CASSPGPDLYEQYF. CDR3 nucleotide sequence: TGTGCCAGCAGCCCGGGTCCAGACCTCTACGAGCAGTACTTC.

The CDR3 loop is CAISGSGSYEQYF. The DNA of the CDR3 is TGTGCCATCAGTGGATCCGGGAGCTACGAGCAGTACTTC. V usage is TRBV10-3 and J usage is TRBJ2-7, with TRBD2 as a possible D gene (6 bases). The V end lost 4 bases, the J end lost 3 bases, and 10 bases lay between the germline ends. The CDR3 runs to 13 residues. Per the germline V gene, CDR1 is ENHRY and CDR2 is SYGVKD.

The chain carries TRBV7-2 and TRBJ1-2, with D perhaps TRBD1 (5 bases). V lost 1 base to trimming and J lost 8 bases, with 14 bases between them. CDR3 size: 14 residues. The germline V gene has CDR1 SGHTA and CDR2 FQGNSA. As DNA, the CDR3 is TGTGCCAGCAGCTTAGGATTGGGGGAGCAAGGCTACACCTTC. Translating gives CASSLGLGEQGYTF.

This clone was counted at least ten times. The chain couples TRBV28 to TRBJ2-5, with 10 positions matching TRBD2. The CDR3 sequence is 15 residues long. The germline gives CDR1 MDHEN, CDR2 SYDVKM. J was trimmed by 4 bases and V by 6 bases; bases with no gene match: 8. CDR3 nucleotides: TGTGCCAGCAGACCACATAGCGGGAGGACAGAGACCCAGTACTTC. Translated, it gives CASRPHSGRTETQYF. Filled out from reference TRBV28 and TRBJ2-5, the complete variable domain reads DVKVTQSSRYLVKRTGEKVFLECVQDMDHENMFWYRQDPGLGLRLIYFSYDVKMKEKGDIPEGYSVSREKKERFSLILESASTNQTSMYLCASRPHSGRTETQYFGPGTRLLVL.

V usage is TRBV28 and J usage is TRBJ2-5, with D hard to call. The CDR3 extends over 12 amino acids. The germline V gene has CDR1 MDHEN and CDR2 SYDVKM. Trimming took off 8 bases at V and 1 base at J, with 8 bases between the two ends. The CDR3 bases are TGTGCCAGCGCTGGGATCCAAGAGACCCAGTACTTC. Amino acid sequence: CASAGIQETQYF.

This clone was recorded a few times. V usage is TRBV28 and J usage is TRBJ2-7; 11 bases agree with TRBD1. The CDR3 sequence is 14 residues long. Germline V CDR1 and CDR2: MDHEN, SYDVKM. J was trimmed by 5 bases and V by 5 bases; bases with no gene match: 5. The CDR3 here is CASSQRDRGNEQYF. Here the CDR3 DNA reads TGTGCCAGCAGTCAACGGGACAGGGGGAACGAGCAGTACTTC.

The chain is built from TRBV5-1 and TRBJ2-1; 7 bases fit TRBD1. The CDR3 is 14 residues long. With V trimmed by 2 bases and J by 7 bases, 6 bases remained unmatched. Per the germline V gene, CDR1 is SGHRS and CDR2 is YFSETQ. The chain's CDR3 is CASSFRQGSNEQFF. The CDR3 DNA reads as TGCGCCAGCAGCTTTCGACAGGGTTCGAATGAGCAGTTCTTC.

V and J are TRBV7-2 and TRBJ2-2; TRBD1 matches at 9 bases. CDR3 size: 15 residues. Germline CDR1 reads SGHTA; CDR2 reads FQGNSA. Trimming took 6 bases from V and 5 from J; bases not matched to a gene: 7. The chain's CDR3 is CASSQSQGATGELFF. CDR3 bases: TGTGCCAGCAGTCAATCACAGGGGGCTACCGGGGAGCTGTTTTTT.

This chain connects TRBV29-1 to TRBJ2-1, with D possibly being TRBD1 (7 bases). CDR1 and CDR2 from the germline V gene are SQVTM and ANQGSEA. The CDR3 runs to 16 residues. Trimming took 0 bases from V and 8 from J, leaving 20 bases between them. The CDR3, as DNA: TGCAGCGTTGAAGATACTTCAGGGGGACTCGGCGATGAGCAGTTCTTC. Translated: CSVEDTSGGLGDEQFF.

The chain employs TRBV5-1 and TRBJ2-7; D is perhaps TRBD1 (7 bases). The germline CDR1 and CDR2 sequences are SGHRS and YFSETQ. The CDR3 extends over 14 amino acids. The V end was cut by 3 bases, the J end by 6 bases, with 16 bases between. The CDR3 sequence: CASSSQGGTIEQYF. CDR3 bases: TGCGCCAGCAGCTCGCAGGGGGGAACCATCGAGCAGTACTTC.

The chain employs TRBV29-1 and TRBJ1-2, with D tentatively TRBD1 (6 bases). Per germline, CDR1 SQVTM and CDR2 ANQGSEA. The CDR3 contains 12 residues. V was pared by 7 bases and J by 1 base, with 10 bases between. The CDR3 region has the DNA TGCAGCGATTGGACAGTTAACTATGGCTACACCTTC. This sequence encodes CSDWTVNYGYTF.

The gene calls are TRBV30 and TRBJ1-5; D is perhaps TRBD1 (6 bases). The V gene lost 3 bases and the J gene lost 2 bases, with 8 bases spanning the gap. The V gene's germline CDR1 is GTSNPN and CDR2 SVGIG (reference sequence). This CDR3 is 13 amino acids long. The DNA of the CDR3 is TGTGCCTGGAGCAGGACAGGCAATCAGCCCCAGCATTTT. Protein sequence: CAWSRTGNQPQHF.

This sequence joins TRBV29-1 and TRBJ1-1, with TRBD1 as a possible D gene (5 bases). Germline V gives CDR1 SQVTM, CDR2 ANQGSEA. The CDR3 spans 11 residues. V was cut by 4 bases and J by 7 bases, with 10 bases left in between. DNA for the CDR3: TGCAGCGTTGTGGGGGAGATTGAAGCTTTCTTT. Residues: CSVVGEIEAFF.

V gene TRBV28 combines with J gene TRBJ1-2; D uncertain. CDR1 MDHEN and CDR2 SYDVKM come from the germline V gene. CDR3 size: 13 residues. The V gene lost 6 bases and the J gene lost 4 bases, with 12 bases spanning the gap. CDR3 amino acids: CASSLQILYGYTF. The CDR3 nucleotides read TGTGCCAGCAGCCTACAGATTCTCTATGGCTACACCTTC.

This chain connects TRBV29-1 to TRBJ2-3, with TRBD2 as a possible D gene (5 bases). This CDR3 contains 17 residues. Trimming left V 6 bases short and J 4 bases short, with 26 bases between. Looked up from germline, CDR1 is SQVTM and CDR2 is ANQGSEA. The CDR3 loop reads CSVIDIRPAVGPDTQYF. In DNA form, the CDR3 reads TGCAGCGTCATCGATATACGGCCAGCGGTCGGGCCAGATACGCAGTATTTT.

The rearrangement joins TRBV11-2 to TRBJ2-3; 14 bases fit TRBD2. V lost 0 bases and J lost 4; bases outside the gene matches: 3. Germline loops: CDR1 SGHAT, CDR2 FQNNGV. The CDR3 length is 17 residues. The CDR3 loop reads CASSLDRTSGGPDTQYF. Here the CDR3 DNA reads TGTGCCAGCAGCTTAGATCGGACTAGCGGGGGGCCAGATACGCAGTATTTT. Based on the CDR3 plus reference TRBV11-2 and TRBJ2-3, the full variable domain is EAGVAQSPRYKIIEKRQSVAFWCNPISGHATLYWYQQILGQGPKLLIQFQNNGVVDDSQLPKDRFSAERLKGVDSTLKIQPAKLEDSAVYLCASSLDRTSGGPDTQYFGPGTRLTVL.

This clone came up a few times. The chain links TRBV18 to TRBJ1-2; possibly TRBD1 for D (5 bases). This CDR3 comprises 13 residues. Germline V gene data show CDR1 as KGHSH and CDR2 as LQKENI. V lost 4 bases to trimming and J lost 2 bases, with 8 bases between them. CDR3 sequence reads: CASSLPGNYGYTF. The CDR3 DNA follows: TGTGCCAGCTCACTCCCAGGGAACTATGGCTACACCTTC.

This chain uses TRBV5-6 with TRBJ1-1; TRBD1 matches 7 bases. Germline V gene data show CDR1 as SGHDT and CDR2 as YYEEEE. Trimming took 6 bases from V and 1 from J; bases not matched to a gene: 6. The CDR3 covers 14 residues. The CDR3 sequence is CASTRTGSNTEAFF. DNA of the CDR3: TGTGCCAGCACCAGGACAGGCTCGAACACTGAAGCTTTCTTT. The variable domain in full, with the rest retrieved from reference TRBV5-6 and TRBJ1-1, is DAGVTQSPTHLIKTRGQQVTLRCSPKSGHDTVSWYQQALGQGPQFIFQYYEEEERQRGNFPDRFSGHQFPNYSSELNVNALLLGDSALYLCASTRTGSNTEAFFGQGTRLTVV.

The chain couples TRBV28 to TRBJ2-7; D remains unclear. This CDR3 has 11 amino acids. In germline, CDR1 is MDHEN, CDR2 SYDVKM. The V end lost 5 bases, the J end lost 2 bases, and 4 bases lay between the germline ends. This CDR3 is CASSRPYEQYF. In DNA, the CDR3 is TGTGCCAGCAGTCGCCCCTACGAGCAGTACTTC.

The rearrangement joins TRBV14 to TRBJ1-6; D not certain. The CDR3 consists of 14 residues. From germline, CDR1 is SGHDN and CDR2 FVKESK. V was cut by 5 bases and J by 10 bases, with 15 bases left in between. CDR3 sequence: CASSADWGRSPLHF. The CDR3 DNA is TGTGCCAGCAGCGCCGATTGGGGAAGGTCACCCCTCCACTTT. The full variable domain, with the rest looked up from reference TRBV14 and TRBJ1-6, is EAGVTQFPSHSVIEKGQTVTLRCDPISGHDNLYWYRRVMGKEIKFLLHFVKESKQDESGMPNNRFLAERTGGTYSTLKVQPAELEDSGVYFCASSADWGRSPLHFGNGTRLTVT.